A selection of T cell receptor beta chains follows, all from one sample in a study of response to subunit inactivated influenza vaccine. A single record per CDR3 protein comes from TCRdb applying MiXCR to the RT-PCR reads. The sample holds roughly 650,000 distinct CDR3 sequences, about a sixth seen once. The starting material was PBMCs from blood, obtained approximately 13 days after vaccination. The receptors here all came from a man aged 45-65 years who received an inactivated influenza vaccine. Both conserved end residues are part of each CDR3. A D gene is named only where the DNA matches it firmly. Expanded clones are given a class, and other clones once, few, many or no size at all.

j_call	clone_size	d_call	v_call	cdr3_aa	cdr3_nt
TRBJ1-2	-	TRBD1	TRBV5-1	CASSPGQGAGDGYTF	TGCGCCAGCAGCCCAGGACAGGGGGCAGGCGATGGCTACACCTTC
TRBJ2-2	few	-	TRBV12-3/TRBV12-4	CASSFGLTHTGELFF	TGTGCCAGCAGTTTCGGACTCACCCACACCGGGGAGCTGTTTTTT
TRBJ1-5	-	TRBD1	TRBV19	CASSTDRGIGRQPQHF	TGTGCCAGTAGTACAGACAGGGGAATCGGCCGTCAGCCCCAGCATTTT
TRBJ2-1	few	TRBD2	TRBV7-9	CASSFGSSGTYNEQFF	TGTGCCAGCAGCTTCGGATCTAGCGGGACATACAATGAGCAGTTCTTC
TRBJ2-4	-	-	TRBV29-1	CSATHRAKNIQYF	TGCAGCGCAACCCACAGGGCCAAAAACATTCAGTACTTC
TRBJ2-2	-	-	TRBV12-3/TRBV12-4	CASSPEQGGLNTGELFF	TGTGCCAGCAGTCCAGAACAGGGCGGGTTGAACACCGGGGAGCTGTTTTTT
TRBJ2-3	few	-	TRBV12-3/TRBV12-4	CASSLAVGGPRDTQYF	TGTGCCAGCAGTTTAGCGGTCGGGGGACCCCGCGATACGCAGTATTTT
TRBJ2-7	few	TRBD1	TRBV28	CASSLGTGPHEQYF	TGTGCCAGCAGTTTGGGGACAGGGCCCCACGAGCAGTACTTC
TRBJ2-2	-	-	TRBV5-4	CASSGGAGTNTGELFF	TGTGCCAGCAGCGGGGGGGCGGGGACGAACACCGGGGAGCTGTTTTTT
TRBJ2-1	many	-	TRBV4-2	CASSQDFQAGTSYNEQFF	TGTGCCAGCAGCCAAGATTTCCAAGCGGGGACATCCTACAATGAGCAGTTCTTC
TRBJ2-6	-	TRBD1	TRBV12-3/TRBV12-4	CASSPWTGPGANVLTF	TGTGCCAGCAGTCCCTGGACAGGGCCTGGGGCCAACGTCCTGACTTTC
TRBJ2-2	-	-	TRBV7-2	CASSLNRGTDGELFF	TGTGCCAGCAGCTTAAATCGGGGAACAGACGGGGAGCTGTTTTTT
TRBJ2-3	-	-	TRBV7-6	CASSLGAGKGEQYF	TGTGCCAGCAGCTTAGGGGCAGGGAAGGGTGAGCAGTATTTT
TRBJ1-3	-	-	TRBV20-1	CSARDSTKLNTIYF	TGCAGTGCTAGGGACTCGACTAAGCTGAACACCATATATTTT
TRBJ2-1	many	-	TRBV5-1	CASSYGTTGDEQFF	TGCGCCAGCAGCTACGGGACGACGGGCGATGAGCAGTTCTTC
TRBJ2-7	many	TRBD2	TRBV6-1	CASRRTSGPYEQYF	TGTGCCAGCAGAAGGACTAGCGGTCCCTACGAGCAGTACTTC
TRBJ2-5	-	TRBD2	TRBV5-6	CASSGTGTTETQYF	TGTGCCAGCAGCGGGACCGGGACTACTGAGACCCAGTACTTC
TRBJ1-1	few	-	TRBV30	CAWSVWGREAFF	TGTGCCTGGAGTGTATGGGGCAGAGAAGCTTTCTTT
TRBJ2-4	few	TRBD2	TRBV7-2	CASSPGIGGRASIQYF	TGTGCCAGCAGCCCCGGGATTGGGGGGAGGGCCAGCATTCAGTACTTC
TRBJ2-2	many	-	TRBV14	CASSQVVGLPTGELFF	TGTGCCAGCAGCCAAGTCGTCGGACTACCCACCGGGGAGCTGTTTTTT
TRBJ2-7	-	-	TRBV10-2	CASSESARDYEQYF	TGCGCCAGCAGTGAGTCGGCCAGGGACTACGAGCAGTACTTC
TRBJ2-5	-	-	TRBV20-1	CSIGGALGETQYF	TGCAGTATTGGGGGGGCCTTGGGAGAGACCCAGTACTTC
TRBJ2-1	once	TRBD2	TRBV19	CASNLAASSYNEQFF	TGTGCCAGTAATCTAGCGGCTAGCTCCTACAATGAGCAGTTCTTC
TRBJ2-2	-	TRBD1	TRBV12-5	CASGLVAGGHTGELFF	TGTGCTAGTGGTTTGGTGGCAGGGGGCCATACCGGGGAGCTGTTTTTT
TRBJ2-7	-	-	TRBV28	CASCSPGRTDEQYF	TGTGCCAGCTGTTCACCGGGACGGACCGACGAGCAGTACTTC
TRBJ1-2	few	TRBD1	TRBV6-1	CASSVTGTGAANYGYTF	TGTGCCAGCAGTGTAACCGGGACAGGGGCAGCTAATTATGGCTACACCTTC
TRBJ1-2	few	-	TRBV3-1	CASSQDGSGNYGYTF	TGTGCCAGCAGCCAAGATGGGTCAGGGAACTATGGCTACACCTTC
TRBJ2-3	-	TRBD2	TRBV9	CASSVGTSGHTDTQYF	TGTGCCAGCAGCGTAGGGACTAGCGGGCACACAGATACGCAGTATTTT
TRBJ1-3	-	-	TRBV5-5	CASSWESGNTIYF	TGTGCCAGCAGCTGGGAATCTGGAAACACCATATATTTT
TRBJ2-1	-	-	TRBV6-5	CASSYSRGRDEQFF	TGTGCCAGCAGTTACTCAAGGGGGAGGGACGAGCAGTTCTTC
TRBJ1-5	few	-	TRBV15	CATSSDPNQPQHF	TGTGCCACCAGCAGTGACCCTAATCAGCCCCAGCATTTT
TRBJ2-1	-	TRBD1	TRBV3-1	CASSTRQGSEQFF	TGTGCCAGCAGCACAAGACAGGGGAGTGAGCAGTTCTTC
TRBJ2-1	few	-	TRBV7-9	CVGGTSYNEQFF	TGTGTTGGCGGGACGTCCTACAATGAGCAGTTCTTC
TRBJ2-7	-	TRBD1	TRBV2	CASILQGGEQYF	TGTGCCAGCATTTTACAGGGGGGCGAGCAGTACTTC
TRBJ2-1	few	-	TRBV2	CASSRTPNNEQFF	TGTGCCAGCAGTAGGACACCGAACAATGAGCAGTTCTTC
TRBJ2-3	few	-	TRBV7-3	CASSLLASSTDTQYF	TGTGCCAGCAGCTTACTCGCTTCTAGCACAGATACGCAGTATTTT
TRBJ2-5	-	-	TRBV7-9	CASSLRTRLRETQYF	TGTGCCAGCAGCTTAAGGACCCGACTTCGAGAGACCCAGTACTTC
TRBJ2-2	-	TRBD1	TRBV7-2	CASSTGQVTGELFF	TGTGCCAGCAGTACCGGACAGGTCACCGGGGAGCTGTTTTTT